A few counts support the clone carrying this TCR beta chain. Its antigen is as yet unknown. Expressed TCRB transcripts were sequenced after all isolated RNA was converted to cDNA. Repertoires were generated with immunoSEQ multiplex PCR, while TCRdb's copy carries only in-frame clones and drops some. Of about 620,000 clones detected, roughly a sixth appear once; the ten largest clones hold about 0.087%. Cell sorting via CD45RO/CCR7/CD25/CD127/CD95/CD27 was performed to obtain CD4+ naive, central memory, regulatory and stem cell-like memory cells. Between the trimmed V and J ends, which lost 3 bases and 7 bases, there was a span of 10 bases. The CDR3 is 14 residues long. CDR1 is MNHEY and CDR2 is SMNVEV in the germline V gene (reference sequence). These data originate in a study of beta chain features in type 1 diabetes. Whole-study findings and limits: Equally in patients and controls, PCR might preferentially amplify shorter templates. TCRB CDR3s were moderately but significantly shorter in Type 1 diabetes patients in all four CD4+ subsets.

The sequencing input was naive CD4+ T cells from blood. This chain connects TRBV27 to TRBJ1-6; tentative D call: TRBD1 (5 bases). This sequence originates from a man aged 18 to 35 in good health. This CDR3 reads CASSFDSGNSPLHF. In DNA, the CDR3 is TGTGCCAGCAGTTTCGACAGTGGCAATTCACCCCTCCACTTT.